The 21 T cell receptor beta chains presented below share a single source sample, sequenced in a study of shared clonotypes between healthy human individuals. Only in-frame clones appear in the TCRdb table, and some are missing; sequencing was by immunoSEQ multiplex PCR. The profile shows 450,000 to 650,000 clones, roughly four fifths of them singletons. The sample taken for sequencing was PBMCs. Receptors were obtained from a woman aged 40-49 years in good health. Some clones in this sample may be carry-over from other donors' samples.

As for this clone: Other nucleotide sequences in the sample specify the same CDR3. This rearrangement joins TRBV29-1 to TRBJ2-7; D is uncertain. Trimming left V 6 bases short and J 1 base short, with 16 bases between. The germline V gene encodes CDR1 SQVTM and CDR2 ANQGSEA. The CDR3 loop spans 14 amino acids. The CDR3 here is CSVGRSGRSYEQYF. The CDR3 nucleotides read TGCAGCGTAGGGCGGAGTGGACGATCCTACGAGCAGTACTTC.

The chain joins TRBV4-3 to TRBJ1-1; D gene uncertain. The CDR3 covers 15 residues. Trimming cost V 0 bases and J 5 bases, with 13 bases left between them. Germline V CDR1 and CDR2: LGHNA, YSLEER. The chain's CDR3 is CASSQDGKGETEAFF. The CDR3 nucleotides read TGCGCCAGCAGCCAAGATGGGAAGGGTGAAACTGAAGCTTTCTTT.

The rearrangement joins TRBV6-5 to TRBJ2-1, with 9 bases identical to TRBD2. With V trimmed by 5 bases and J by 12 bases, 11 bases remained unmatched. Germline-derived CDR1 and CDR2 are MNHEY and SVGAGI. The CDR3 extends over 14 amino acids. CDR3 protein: CASSPPAGGRGQFF. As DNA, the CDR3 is TGTGCCAGCAGTCCTCCGGCGGGGGGGCGGGGGCAGTTCTTC.

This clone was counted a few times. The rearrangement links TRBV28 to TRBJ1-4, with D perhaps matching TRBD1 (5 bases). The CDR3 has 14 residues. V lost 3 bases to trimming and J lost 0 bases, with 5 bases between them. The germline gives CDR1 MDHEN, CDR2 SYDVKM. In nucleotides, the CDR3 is TGTGCCAGCAGTTTGACAGCAACTAATGAAAAACTGTTTTTT. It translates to CASSLTATNEKLFF.

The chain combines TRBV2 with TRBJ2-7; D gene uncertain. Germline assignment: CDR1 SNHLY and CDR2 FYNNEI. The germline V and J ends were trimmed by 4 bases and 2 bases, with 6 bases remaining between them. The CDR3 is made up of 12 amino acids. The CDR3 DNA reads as TGTGCCAGCAGTGGTGGCCCCTACGAGCAGTACTTC. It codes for CASSGGPYEQYF. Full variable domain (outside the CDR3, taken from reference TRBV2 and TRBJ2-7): EPEVTQTPSHQVTQMGQEVILRCVPISNHLYFYWYRQILGQKVEFLVSFYNNEISEKSEIFDDQFSVERPDGSNFTLKIRSTKLEDSAMYFCASSGGPYEQYFGPGTRLTVT.

CDR3 amino acids: CASSLLSSGQGARGYGYTF. CDR3 coding DNA: TGTGCCAGTAGTCTCCTATCCTCGGGACAGGGGGCCCGCGGCTATGGCTACACCTTC. The rearrangement joins TRBV19 to TRBJ1-2; TRBD1 aligns across 12 bases. Trimming took 5 bases from V and 4 from J; bases not matched to a gene: 17. The CDR3 extends over 19 amino acids. Germline CDR1 reads LNHDA; CDR2 reads SQIVND (reference sequence).

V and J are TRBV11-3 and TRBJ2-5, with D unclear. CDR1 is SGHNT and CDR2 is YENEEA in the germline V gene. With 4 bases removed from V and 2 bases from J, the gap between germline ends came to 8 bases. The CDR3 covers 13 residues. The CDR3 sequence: CASSSRWQETQYF. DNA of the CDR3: TGTGCCAGCAGCTCCCGGTGGCAAGAGACCCAGTACTTC.

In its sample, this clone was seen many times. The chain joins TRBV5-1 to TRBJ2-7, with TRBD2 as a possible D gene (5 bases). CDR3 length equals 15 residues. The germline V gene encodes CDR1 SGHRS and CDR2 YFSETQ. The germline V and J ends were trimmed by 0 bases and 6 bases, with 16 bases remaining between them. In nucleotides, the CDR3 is TGCGCCAGCAGCTTGGCCCCCGGACTTGGCGGCGAGCAGTACTTC. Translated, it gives CASSLAPGLGGEQYF.

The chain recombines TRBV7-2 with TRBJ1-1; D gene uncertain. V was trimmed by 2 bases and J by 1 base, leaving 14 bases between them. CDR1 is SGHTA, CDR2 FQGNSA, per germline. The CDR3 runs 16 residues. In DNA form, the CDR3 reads TGTGCCAGCAGCTTATCCTCCGATGGGCGGAACACTGAAGCTTTCTTT. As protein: CASSLSSDGRNTEAFF.

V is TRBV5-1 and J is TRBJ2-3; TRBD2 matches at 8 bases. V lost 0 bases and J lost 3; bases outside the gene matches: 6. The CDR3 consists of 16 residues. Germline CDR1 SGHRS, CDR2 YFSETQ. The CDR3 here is CASSLATGGRTDTQYF. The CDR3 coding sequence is TGCGCCAGCAGCTTGGCAACAGGCGGGAGGACAGATACGCAGTATTTT.

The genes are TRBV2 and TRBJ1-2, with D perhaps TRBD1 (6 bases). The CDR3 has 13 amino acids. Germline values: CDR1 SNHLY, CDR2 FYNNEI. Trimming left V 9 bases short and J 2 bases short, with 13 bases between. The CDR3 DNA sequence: TGTGCCAGTTCTAAGGGGGGGAACTATGGCTACACCTTC. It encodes CASSKGGNYGYTF.

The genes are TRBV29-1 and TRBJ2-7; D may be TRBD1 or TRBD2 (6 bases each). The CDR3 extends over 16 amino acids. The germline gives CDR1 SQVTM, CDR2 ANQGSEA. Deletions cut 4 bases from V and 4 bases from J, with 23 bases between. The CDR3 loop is CSVVGLLTGAPYEQYF. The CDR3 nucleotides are TGCAGCGTTGTGGGGTTGCTGACGGGGGCACCTTACGAGCAGTACTTC.

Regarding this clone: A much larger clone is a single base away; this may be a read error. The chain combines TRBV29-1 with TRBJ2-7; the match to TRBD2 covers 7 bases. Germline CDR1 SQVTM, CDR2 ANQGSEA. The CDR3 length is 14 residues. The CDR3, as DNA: TGCAGCGTTGAAAAGGAGGGACTCCGGGGGGAGCAGCACTTC. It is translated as CSVEKEGLRGEQHF.

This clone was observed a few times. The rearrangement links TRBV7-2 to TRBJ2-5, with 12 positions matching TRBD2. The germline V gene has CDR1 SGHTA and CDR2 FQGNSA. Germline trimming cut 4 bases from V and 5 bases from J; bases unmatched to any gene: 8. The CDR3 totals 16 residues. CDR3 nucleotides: TGTGCCAGCAGCTCCGGACTAGCGGGAAAGGGTGAGACCCAGTACTTC. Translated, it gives CASSSGLAGKGETQYF.

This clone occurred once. The chain's CDR3 is CASSPGSPSGANVLTF. DNA for the CDR3: TGTGCCAGCAGCCCCGGGTCTCCCTCTGGGGCCAACGTCCTGACTTTC. V is TRBV13 and J is TRBJ2-6, with D unclear. The CDR3 has 16 residues. Trimming cost V 5 bases and J 0 bases, with 11 bases left between them. Germline values: CDR1 PRHDT, CDR2 FYEKMQ (reference sequence).

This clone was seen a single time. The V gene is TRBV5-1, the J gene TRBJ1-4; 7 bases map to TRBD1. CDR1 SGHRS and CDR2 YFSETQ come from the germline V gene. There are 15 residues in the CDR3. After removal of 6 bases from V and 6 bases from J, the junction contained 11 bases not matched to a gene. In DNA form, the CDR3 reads TGCGCCAGCAAGCCTGCCCCGGGACAGTATGAAAAACTGTTTTTT. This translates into CASKPAPGQYEKLFF.

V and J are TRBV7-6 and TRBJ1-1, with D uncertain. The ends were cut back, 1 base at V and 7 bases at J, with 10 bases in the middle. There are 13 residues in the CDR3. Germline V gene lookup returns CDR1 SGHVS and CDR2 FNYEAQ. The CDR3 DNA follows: TGTGCCAGCAGCTTAGTCCCGGAGGGTGAAGCTTTCTTT. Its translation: CASSLVPEGEAFF.

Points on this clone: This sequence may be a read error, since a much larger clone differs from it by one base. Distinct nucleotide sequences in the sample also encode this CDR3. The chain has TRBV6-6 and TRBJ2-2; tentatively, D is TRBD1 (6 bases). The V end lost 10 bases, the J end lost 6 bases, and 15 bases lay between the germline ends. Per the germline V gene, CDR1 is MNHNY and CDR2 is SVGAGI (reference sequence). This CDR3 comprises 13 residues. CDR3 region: CATHRAEAGELFF. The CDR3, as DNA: TGTGCCACCCACAGGGCAGAGGCCGGGGAGCTGTTTTTT.

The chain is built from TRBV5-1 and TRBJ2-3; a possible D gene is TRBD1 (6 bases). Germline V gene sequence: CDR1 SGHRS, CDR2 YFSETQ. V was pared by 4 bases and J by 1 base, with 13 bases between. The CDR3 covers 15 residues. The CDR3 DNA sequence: TGCGCCAGCAGCGCCGAACACAGGGGCACAGATACGCAGTATTTT. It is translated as CASSAEHRGTDTQYF.

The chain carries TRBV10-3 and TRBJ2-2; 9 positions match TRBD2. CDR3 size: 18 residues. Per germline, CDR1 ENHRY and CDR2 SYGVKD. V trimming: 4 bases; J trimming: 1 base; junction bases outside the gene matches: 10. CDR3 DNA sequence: TGTGCCATCAGTGTTGTCCTAGCGGGATCCTTGAACACCGGGGAGCTGTTTTTT. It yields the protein CAISVVLAGSLNTGELFF.

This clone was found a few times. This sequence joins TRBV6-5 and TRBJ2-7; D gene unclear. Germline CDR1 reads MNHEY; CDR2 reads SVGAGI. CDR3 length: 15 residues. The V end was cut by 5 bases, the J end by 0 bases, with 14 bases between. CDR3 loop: CASSPTVFSSYEQYF. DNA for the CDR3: TGTGCCAGCAGTCCCACGGTCTTTAGCTCCTACGAGCAGTACTTC.